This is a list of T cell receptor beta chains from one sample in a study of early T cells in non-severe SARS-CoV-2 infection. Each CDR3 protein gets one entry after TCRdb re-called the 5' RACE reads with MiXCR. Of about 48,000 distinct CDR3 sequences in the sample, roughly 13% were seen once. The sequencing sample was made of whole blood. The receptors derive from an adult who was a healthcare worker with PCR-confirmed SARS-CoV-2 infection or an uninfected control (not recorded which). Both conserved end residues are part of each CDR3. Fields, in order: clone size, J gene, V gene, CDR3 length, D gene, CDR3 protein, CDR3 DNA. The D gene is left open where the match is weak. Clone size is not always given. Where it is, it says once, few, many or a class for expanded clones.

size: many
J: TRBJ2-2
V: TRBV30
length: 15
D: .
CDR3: CAWSVRRPGGGELFF
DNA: TGTGCCTGGAGTGTACGGAGGCCCGGGGGCGGGGAGCTGTTTTTT

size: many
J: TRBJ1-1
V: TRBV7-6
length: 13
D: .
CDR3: CASSLVQGGGAFF
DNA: TGTGCCAGCAGCTTAGTACAGGGAGGAGGAGCTTTCTTT

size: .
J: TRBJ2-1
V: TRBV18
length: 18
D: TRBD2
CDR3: CASSPTSRGVRPYNEQFF
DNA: TGTGCCAGCTCACCGACTTCGCGGGGGGTAAGGCCCTACAATGAGCAGTTCTTC

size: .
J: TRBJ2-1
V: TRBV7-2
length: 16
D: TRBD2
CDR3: CASSSTPGLVFNEQFF
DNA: TGTGCCAGCAGCAGCACCCCGGGACTAGTGTTCAATGAGCAGTTCTTC

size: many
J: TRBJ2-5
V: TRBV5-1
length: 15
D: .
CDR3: CASSLEQASGETQYF
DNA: TGCGCCAGCAGCTTGGAACAGGCCAGCGGGGAGACCCAGTACTTC

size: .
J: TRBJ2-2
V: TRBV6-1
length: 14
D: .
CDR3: CASSISGVIGELFF
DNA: TGTGCCAGCAGCATTTCGGGGGTAATCGGGGAGCTGTTTTTT

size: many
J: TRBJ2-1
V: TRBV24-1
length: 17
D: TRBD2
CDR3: CATSDLRSSGRANEQFF
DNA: TGTGCCACCAGTGATTTGCGTTCTAGCGGGAGGGCCAATGAGCAGTTCTTC

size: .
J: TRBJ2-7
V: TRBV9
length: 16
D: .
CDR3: CASSVAGQGGLSEQYF
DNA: TGTGCCAGCAGCGTAGCGGGTCAGGGCGGGCTTAGCGAGCAGTACTTC

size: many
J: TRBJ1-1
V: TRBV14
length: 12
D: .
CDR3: CASSPGRWEAFF
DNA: TGTGCCAGCAGCCCAGGACGGTGGGAAGCTTTCTTT

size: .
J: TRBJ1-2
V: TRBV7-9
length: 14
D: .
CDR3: CASSPEEIYYGYTF
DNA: TGTGCCAGCAGCCCCGAGGAGATATACTATGGCTACACCTTC

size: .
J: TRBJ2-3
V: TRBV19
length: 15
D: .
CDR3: CASSILVGGTDTQYF
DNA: TGTGCCAGTAGCATACTCGTAGGGGGCACAGATACGCAGTATTTT

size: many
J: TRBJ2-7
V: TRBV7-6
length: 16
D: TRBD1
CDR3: CASSLRVGTDRYEQYF
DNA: TGTGCCAGCAGCCTTAGAGTCGGGACAGATCGCTACGAGCAGTACTTC

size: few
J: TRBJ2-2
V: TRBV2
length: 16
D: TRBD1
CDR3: CASSEPGQADTGELFF
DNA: TGTGCCAGCTCAGAACCGGGACAGGCTGACACCGGGGAGCTGTTTTTT

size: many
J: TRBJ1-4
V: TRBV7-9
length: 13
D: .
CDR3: CASSLYGNEKLFF
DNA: TGTGCCAGCAGCTTATACGGAAATGAAAAACTGTTTTTT

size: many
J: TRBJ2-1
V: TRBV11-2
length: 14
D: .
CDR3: CASSLSVLGNEQFF
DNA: TGTGCCAGCAGCCTCTCGGTTCTGGGCAATGAGCAGTTCTTC

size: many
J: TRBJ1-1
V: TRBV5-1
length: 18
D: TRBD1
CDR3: CASSFLPGTGSPNTEAFF
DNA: TGCGCCAGCAGCTTTCTTCCCGGGACAGGGAGCCCGAACACTGAAGCTTTCTTT

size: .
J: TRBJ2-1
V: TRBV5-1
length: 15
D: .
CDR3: CASSRTSTTYNEQFF
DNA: TGCGCCAGCAGCCGGACATCTACCACCTACAATGAGCAGTTCTTC

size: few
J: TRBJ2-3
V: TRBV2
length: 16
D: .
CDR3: CASSEALEGARDTQYF
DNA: TGTGCCAGCAGTGAAGCGCTTGAAGGGGCCAGGGATACGCAGTATTTT

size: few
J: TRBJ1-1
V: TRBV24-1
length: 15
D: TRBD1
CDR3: CATSDSGQGGTEAFF
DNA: TGTGCCACCAGTGACTCGGGACAGGGAGGGACTGAAGCTTTCTTT

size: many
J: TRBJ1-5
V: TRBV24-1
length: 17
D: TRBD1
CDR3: CATSDSGTGRSNQPQHF
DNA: TGTGCCACCAGTGATTCGGGGACAGGGAGAAGCAATCAGCCCCAGCATTTT

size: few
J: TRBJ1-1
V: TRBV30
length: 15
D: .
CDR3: CAWALPGWVNTEAFF
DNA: TGTGCCTGGGCGCTCCCAGGGTGGGTGAACACTGAAGCTTTCTTT

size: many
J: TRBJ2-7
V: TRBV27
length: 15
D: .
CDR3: CASSLLQNTNYEQYF
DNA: TGTGCCAGCAGTTTATTGCAGAATACTAACTACGAGCAGTACTTC

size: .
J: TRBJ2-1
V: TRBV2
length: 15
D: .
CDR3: CASRERQSSYNEQFF
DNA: TGTGCCAGCAGAGAGAGACAGAGCTCCTACAATGAGCAGTTCTTC

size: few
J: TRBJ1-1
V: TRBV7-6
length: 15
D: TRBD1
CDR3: CASSLARDRVTEAFF
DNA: TGTGCCAGCAGCTTAGCCAGGGACAGGGTCACTGAAGCTTTCTTT